A selection of T cell receptor beta chains follows, all from one sample in a study of shared clonotypes between healthy human individuals. Libraries were prepared by immunoSEQ multiplex PCR; TCRdb keeps only in-frame clonotypes and omits some of them. This table holds some 1.5 million clones, roughly 96% found once. The sample consisted of naive CD4+ T cells sorted from blood. The receptors stem from a man younger than 40 in good health. Each CDR3 is given with its conserved first and last residue. The D gene is left open where the match is weak. Size is omitted from some rows. Given values are once, few, many or a class for expanded clones.

TRBJ1-1 once . 14 TRBV7-9 CASSLGLPVAEAFF TGTGCCAGCAGCTTAGGACTTCCCGTAGCTGAAGCTTTCTTT
TRBJ2-1 . TRBD2 15 TRBV5-1 CASSQTSASYNEQFF TGCGCCAGCAGTCAGACTAGCGCGAGCTACAATGAGCAGTTCTTC
TRBJ1-2 . TRBD1 17 TRBV5-1 CASSLAGQGGGDYGYTF TGCGCCAGCAGCTTGGCGGGACAGGGGGGAGGAGATTATGGCTACACCTTC
TRBJ2-7 . TRBD1 14 TRBV30 CAWTTGTGRYEQYF TGTGCCTGGACCACCGGGACAGGGCGATACGAGCAGTACTTC
TRBJ1-1 . TRBD1 16 TRBV5-1 CASSFGQGGMNTEAFF TGCGCCAGCAGCTTCGGACAGGGGGGTATGAACACTGAAGCTTTCTTT
TRBJ2-2 . . 12 TRBV7-8 CASSLGTGELFF TGTGCCAGCAGCTTAGGCACCGGGGAGCTGTTTTTT
TRBJ2-7 once . 13 TRBV6-6 CASSYSVHYEQYF TGTGCCAGCAGTTACTCTGTACACTACGAGCAGTACTTC
TRBJ2-2 . . 15 TRBV9 CASSVALSPTGELFF TGTGCCAGCAGCGTAGCTCTTAGCCCCACCGGGGAGCTGTTTTTT
TRBJ2-5 . . 15 TRBV18 CASSPEGASSETQYF TGTGCCAGCTCACCAGAAGGGGCCAGCAGTGAGACCCAGTACTTC
TRBJ2-7 . . 14 TRBV11-2 CASSLEVGPYEQYF TGTGCCAGCAGCTTAGAGGTAGGACCTTACGAGCAGTACTTC
TRBJ2-1 . . 14 TRBV19 CASGNPITYNEQFF TGTGCCAGTGGTAACCCGATTACCTACAATGAGCAGTTCTTC
TRBJ2-7 . TRBD2 15 TRBV2 CASRDRTSGLYEQYF TGTGCCAGCAGGGACAGGACTAGCGGCCTCTACGAGCAGTACTTC
TRBJ2-3 . . 16 TRBV11-1 CASSLGTGTHTDTQYF TGTGCCAGCAGCTTAGGAACCGGGACACACACAGATACGCAGTATTTT
TRBJ1-1 . . 13 TRBV6-4 CASSENSATEAFF TGTGCCAGCAGTGAGAACAGCGCCACTGAAGCTTTCTTT
TRBJ1-2 once TRBD1 13 TRBV30 CAWRTGGYYGYTF TGTGCCTGGAGAACAGGGGGCTACTATGGCTACACCTTC
TRBJ2-1 . TRBD1 15 TRBV27 CATRNPNRGHNEQFF TGTGCCACCCGAAACCCGAACAGGGGGCACAATGAGCAGTTCTTC
TRBJ2-3 . TRBD1 15 TRBV2 CASRGQGLFTDTQYF TGTGCCAGCAGGGGACAGGGCTTATTCACAGATACGCAGTATTTT
TRBJ2-7 . . 13 TRBV19 CASSIVMPGEQYF TGTGCCAGTAGTATAGTCATGCCGGGCGAGCAGTACTTC
TRBJ1-1 . . 16 TRBV12-5 CASGKGPTLSGTEAFF TGTGCTAGTGGAAAGGGACCGACTCTTTCCGGCACTGAAGCTTTCTTT
TRBJ2-2 . TRBD1 14 TRBV7-2 CASRRQGGTGELFF TGTGCCAGCAGACGACAGGGGGGCACCGGGGAGCTGTTTTTT
TRBJ2-5 . . 15 TRBV6-6 CASRGVWRTEETQYF TGTGCCAGCAGGGGTGTCTGGCGGACCGAAGAGACCCAGTACTTC
TRBJ2-7 . TRBD2 17 TRBV5-8 CASSLHLIAGRSYEQYF TGTGCCAGCAGCTTGCACCTAATAGCGGGGCGCTCCTACGAGCAGTACTTC